The T cell receptor (beta chain) described here comes from a study of cytomegalovirus exposure and HLA in healthy donors. Study background: Among roughly 180 million T cells, an earlier analysis found roughly 110 million unique TCR beta sequences. Overall study findings and caveats: Later genetic work tied a missense DCLRE1C variant to beta-chain V and J trimming. Another analysis was done later, and it associated around 16,000 TCR beta sequences with HLA alleles at 0.05 false discovery rate. Most TCRs appeared rarely, but some public TCRs recurred in many donors.

Use of 60 Vbeta and 13 Jbeta primers characterized the PCR. Sequencing used immunoSEQ multiplex PCR; TCRdb keeps in-frame clones, though not all of them. The sample lists fewer than 150,000 clones; roughly three quarters were seen once. About this clone: The target antigen is unknown.

The CDR3 is 14 amino acids. Germline trimming cut 1 base from V and 4 bases from J; bases unmatched to any gene: 1. CDR1 is MNHEY and CDR2 is SMNVEV in the germline V gene (reference sequence). The chain has TRBV27 and TRBJ1-3; TRBD1 agrees at 7 bases. The receptor's source is a man aged 35 to 55 in good health and CMV-seronegative. The sample was PBMCs. CDR3 sequence: CASSLLGGGNTIYF. In DNA form, the CDR3 reads TGTGCCAGCAGTTTATTAGGGGGCGGAAACACCATATATTTT.